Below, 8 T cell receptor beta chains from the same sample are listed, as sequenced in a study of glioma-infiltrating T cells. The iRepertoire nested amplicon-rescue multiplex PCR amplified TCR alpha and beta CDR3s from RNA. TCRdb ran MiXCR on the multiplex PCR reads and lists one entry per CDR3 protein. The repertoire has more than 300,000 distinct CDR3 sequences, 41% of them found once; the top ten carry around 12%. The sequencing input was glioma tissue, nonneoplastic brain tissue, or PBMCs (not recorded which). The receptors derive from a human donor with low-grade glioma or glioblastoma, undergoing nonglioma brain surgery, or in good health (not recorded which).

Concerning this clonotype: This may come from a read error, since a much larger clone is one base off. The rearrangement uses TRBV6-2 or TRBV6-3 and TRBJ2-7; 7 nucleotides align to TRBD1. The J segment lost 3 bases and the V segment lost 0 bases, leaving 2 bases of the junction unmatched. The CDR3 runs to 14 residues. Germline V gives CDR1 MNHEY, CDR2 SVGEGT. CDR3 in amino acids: CASSYSGQNYEQYF. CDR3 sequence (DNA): TGTGCCAGCAGTTACTCGGGACAGAACTACGAGCAGTACTTC.

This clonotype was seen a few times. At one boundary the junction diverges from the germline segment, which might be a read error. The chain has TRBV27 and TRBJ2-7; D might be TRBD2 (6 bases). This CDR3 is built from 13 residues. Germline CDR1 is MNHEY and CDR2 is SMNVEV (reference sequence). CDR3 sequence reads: CTSSPGTGYEQYF. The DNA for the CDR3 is TGTACCAGCAGTCCCGGGACTGGGTACGAGCAGTACTTC.

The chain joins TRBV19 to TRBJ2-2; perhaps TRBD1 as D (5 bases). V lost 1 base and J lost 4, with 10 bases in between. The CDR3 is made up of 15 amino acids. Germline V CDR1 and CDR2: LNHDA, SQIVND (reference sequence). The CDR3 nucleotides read TGTGCCAGTAGTATAGCGGCCAGGGCCACCGGGGAGCTGTTTTTT. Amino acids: CASSIAARATGELFF.

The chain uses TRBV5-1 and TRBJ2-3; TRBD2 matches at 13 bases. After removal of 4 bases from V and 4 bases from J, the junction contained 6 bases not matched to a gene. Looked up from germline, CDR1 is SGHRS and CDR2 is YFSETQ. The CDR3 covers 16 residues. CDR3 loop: CASSRTSGSWADTQYF. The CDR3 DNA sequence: TGCGCCAGCAGCCGGACTAGCGGGAGTTGGGCAGATACGCAGTATTTT.

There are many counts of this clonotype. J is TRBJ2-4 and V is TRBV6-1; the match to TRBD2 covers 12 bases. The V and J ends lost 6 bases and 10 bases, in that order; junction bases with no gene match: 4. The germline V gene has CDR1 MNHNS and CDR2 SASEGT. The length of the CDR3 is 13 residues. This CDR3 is CASRLTSGRIQYF. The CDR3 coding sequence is TGTGCCAGCAGGTTAACTAGCGGGAGGATTCAGTACTTC.

The CDR3 spells CASIDSGSNEQFF. CDR3 sequence (DNA): TGTGCCAGCATCGATAGCGGGAGCAATGAGCAGTTCTTC. The chain employs TRBV9 and TRBJ2-1; 9 nucleotides line up with TRBD2. CDR3 size: 13 residues. Germline CDR1 SGDLS, CDR2 YYNGEE. After removal of 6 bases from V and 6 bases from J, the junction contained 4 bases not matched to a gene. Full variable domain (rest looked up from reference TRBV9 and TRBJ2-1): DSGVTQTPKHLITATGQRVTLRCSPRSGDLSVYWYQQSLDQGLQFLIQYYNGEERAKGNILERFSAQQFPDLHSELNLSSLELGDSALYFCASIDSGSNEQFFGPGTRLTVL.

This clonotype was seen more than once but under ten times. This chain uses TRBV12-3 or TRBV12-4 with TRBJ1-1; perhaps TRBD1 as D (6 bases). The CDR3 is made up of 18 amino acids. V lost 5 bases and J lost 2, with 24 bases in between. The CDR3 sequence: CASSPRWGGARINTEAFF. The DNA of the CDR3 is TGTGCCAGCAGTCCAAGGTGGGGGGGGGCCAGAATTAACACTGAAGCTTTCTTT.

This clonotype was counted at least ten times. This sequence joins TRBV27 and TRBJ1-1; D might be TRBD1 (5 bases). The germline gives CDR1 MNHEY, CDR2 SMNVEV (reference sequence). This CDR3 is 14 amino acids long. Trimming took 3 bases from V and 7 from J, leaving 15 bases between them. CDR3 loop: CASSFTVDSHEAFF. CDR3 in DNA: TGTGCCAGCAGTTTCACCGTAGACAGCCATGAAGCTTTCTTT.